The present T cell receptor (beta chain) was sequenced within a study of blood T cells in healthy people across ages. The authors ran a second PCR of roughly 6 to 12 cycles using a sample-barcoded 5' primer and a J-beta primer mix. TCRdb reanalysed the 5' RACE reads using MiXCR and keeps one entry per CDR3 protein. The sample consists of about 1.1 million distinct CDR3 sequences, roughly two fifths of them appearing once. Trimming left V 0 bases short and J 1 base short, with 12 bases between. The CDR3 is 16 residues long. In germline, CDR1 is SGHDT, CDR2 YYEEEE. Sequenced: blood. J is TRBJ2-3 and V is TRBV5-6; D is ambiguous. This receptor was taken from a man younger than 30 in good health. In nucleotides, the CDR3 is TGTGCCAGCAGCTTGGATGTGAGATACCGCACAGATACGCAGTATTTT. It yields the protein CASSLDVRYRTDTQYF.